This T cell receptor beta chain was captured by sequencing in a study of blood T cell repertoires in COVID-19. Study-wide context: Samples came from the United States, Italy and Spain, spanning acute and convalescent COVID-19. The cDNA or gDNA used as material had been derived from T cells, B-cell-depleted T cells, or PBMCs.

Study processing details: Reference gene primer amplification gave nucleated cell count estimates. Profiled with immunoSEQ multiplex PCR; TCRdb holds only in-frame clones, not every one. V and J calls and clone size are as listed in that table; D and trimming were resolved from the DNA. The sample gives 99,000 or so clones, about four fifths of which show up once; 15% is in the top ten. Per the germline V gene, CDR1 is SGHTA and CDR2 is FQGNSA. This CDR3 region has 15 residues. Trimming at V came to 5 bases and at J to 0 bases, leaving 5 bases not matched to a gene. The receptor was derived from a woman of 80 years or more with acute or convalescent COVID-19. The specimen was peripheral blood. The gene calls are TRBV7-2 and TRBJ2-3, with 7 bases that match TRBD2. CDR3 nucleotides: TGTGCCAGCAGCACTCTAGCGGCCAGCACAGATACGCAGTATTTT. Its translation: CASSTLAASTDTQYF. The complete variable domain, with remaining parts taken from reference TRBV7-2 and TRBJ2-3, reads GAGVSQSPSNKVTEKGKDVELRCDPISGHTALYWYRQSLGQGLEFLIYFQGNSAPDKSGLPSDRFSAERTGGSVSTLTIQRTQQEDSAVYLCASSTLAASTDTQYFGPGTRLTVL.